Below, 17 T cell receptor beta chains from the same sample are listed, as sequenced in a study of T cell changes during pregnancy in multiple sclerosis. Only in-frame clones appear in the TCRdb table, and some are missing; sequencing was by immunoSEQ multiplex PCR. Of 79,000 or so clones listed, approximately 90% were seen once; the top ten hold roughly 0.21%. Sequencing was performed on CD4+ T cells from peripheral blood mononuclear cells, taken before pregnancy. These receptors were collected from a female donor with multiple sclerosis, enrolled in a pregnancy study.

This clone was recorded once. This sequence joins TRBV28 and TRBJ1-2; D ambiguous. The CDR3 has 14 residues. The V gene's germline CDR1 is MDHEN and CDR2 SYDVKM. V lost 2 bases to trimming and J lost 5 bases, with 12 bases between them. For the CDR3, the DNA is TGTGCCAGCAGTTTACCTGACGGCAGGTATGGCTACACCTTC. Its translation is CASSLPDGRYGYTF.

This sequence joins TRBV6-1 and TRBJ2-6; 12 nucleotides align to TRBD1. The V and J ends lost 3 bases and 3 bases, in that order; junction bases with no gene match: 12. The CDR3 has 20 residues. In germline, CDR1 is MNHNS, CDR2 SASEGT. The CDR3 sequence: CASSDQGGTGGFSGANVLTF. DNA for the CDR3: TGTGCCAGCAGTGACCAGGGCGGGACAGGGGGCTTCAGTGGGGCCAACGTCCTGACTTTC.

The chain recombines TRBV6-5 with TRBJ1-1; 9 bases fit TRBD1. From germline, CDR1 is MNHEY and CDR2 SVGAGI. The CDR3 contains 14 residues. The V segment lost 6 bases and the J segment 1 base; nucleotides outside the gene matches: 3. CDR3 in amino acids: CASRPGQGNTEAFF. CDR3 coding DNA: TGTGCCAGCAGACCGGGACAGGGGAACACTGAAGCTTTCTTT.

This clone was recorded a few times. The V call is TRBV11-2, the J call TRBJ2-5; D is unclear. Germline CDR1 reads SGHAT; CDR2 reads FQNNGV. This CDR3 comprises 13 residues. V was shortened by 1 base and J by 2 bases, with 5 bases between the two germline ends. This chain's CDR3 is CASSLGGQETQYF. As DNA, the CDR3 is TGTGCCAGCAGCTTAGGAGGACAAGAGACCCAGTACTTC.

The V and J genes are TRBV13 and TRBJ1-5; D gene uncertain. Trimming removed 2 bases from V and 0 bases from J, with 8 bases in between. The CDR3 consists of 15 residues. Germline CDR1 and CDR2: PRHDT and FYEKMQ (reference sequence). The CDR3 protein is CASSLQGGSNQPQHF. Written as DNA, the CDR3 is TGTGCCAGCAGCTTACAAGGAGGTAGCAATCAGCCCCAGCATTTT.

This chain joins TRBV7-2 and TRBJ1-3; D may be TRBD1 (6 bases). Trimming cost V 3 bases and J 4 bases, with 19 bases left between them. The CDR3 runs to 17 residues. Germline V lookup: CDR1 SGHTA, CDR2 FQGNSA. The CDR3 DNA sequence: TGTGCCAGCAGCTTGGCTATACAGGGTCATCCCGGAAACACCATATATTTT. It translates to CASSLAIQGHPGNTIYF.

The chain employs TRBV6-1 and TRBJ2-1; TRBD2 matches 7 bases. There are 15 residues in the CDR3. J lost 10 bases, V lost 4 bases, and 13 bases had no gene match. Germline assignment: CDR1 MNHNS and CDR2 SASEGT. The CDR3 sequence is CASSVGGVSGGEQFF. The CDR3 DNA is TGTGCCAGCAGTGTTGGGGGGGTTTCTGGAGGAGAGCAGTTCTTC.

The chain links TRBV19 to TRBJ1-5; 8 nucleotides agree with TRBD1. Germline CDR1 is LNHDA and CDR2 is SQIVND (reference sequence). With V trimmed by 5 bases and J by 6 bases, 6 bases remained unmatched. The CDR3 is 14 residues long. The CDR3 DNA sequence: TGTGCCAGTAGTGCCCGGACAGGGCCTCAGCCCCAGCATTTT. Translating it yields CASSARTGPQPQHF.

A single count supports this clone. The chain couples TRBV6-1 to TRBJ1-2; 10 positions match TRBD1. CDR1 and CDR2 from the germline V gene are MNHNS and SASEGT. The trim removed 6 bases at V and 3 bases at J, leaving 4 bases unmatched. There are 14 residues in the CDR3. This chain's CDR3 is CASRTDRGHYGYTF. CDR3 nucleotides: TGTGCCAGCAGGACTGACAGGGGGCACTATGGCTACACCTTC.

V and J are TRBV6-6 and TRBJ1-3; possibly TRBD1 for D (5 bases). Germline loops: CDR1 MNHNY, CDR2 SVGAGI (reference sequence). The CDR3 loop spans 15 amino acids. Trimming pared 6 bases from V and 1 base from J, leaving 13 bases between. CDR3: CASSRENRSGNTIYF. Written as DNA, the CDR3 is TGTGCCAGCAGCAGGGAAAATAGGTCTGGAAACACCATATATTTT.

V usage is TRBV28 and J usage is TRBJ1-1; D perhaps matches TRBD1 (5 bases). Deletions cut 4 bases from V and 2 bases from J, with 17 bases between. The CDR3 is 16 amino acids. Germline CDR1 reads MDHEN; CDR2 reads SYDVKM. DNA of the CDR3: TGTGCCAGCAGTTCTCCTCAGGGCTTCAGAAACACTGAAGCTTTCTTT. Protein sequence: CASSSPQGFRNTEAFF.

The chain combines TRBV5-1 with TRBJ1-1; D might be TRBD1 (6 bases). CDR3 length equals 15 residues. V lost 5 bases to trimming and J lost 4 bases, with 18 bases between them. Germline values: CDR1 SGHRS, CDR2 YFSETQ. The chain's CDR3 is CASSDLPGVGTEAFF. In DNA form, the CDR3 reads TGCGCCAGCAGTGACCTGCCAGGGGTTGGCACTGAAGCTTTCTTT.

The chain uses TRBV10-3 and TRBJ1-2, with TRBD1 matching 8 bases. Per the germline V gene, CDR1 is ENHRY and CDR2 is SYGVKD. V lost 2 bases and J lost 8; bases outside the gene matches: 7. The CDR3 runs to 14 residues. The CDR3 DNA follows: TGTGCCATCAGTGAGGGTAGGACAGGGAAAGGCTACACCTTC. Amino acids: CAISEGRTGKGYTF.

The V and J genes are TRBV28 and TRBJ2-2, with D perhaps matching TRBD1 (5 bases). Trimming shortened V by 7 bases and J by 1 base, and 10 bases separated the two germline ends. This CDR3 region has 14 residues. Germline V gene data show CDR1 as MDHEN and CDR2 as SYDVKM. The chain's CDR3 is CASNQQGNTGELFF. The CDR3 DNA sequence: TGTGCCAGCAACCAGCAGGGGAACACCGGGGAGCTGTTTTTT. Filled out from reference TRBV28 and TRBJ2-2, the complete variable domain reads DVKVTQSSRYLVKRTGEKVFLECVQDMDHENMFWYRQDPGLGLRLIYFSYDVKMKEKGDIPEGYSVSREKKERFSLILESASTNQTSMYLCASNQQGNTGELFFGEGSRLTVL.

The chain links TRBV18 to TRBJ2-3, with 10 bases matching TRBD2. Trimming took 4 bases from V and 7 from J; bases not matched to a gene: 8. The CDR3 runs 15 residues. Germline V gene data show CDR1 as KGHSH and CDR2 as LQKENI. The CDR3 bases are TGTGCCAGCTCACAGGGAGCGGGAGGGCCGAATACGCAGTATTTT. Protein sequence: CASSQGAGGPNTQYF.

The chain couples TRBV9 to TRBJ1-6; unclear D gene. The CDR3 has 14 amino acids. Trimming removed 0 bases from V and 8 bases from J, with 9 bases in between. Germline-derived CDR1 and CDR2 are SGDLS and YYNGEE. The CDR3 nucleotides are TGTGCCAGCAGCGTAGGCAGAAGCGATTCACCCCTCCACTTT. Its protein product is CASSVGRSDSPLHF.

The CDR3 region is CSARLDYGYTF. CDR3 nucleotide sequence: TGCAGTGCTAGACTCGACTATGGCTACACCTTC. The genes are TRBV20-1 and TRBJ1-2; unclear D gene. Trimming took off 2 bases at V and 3 bases at J, with 4 bases between the two ends. This CDR3 comprises 11 residues. Germline loops: CDR1 DFQATT, CDR2 SNEGSKA (reference sequence).